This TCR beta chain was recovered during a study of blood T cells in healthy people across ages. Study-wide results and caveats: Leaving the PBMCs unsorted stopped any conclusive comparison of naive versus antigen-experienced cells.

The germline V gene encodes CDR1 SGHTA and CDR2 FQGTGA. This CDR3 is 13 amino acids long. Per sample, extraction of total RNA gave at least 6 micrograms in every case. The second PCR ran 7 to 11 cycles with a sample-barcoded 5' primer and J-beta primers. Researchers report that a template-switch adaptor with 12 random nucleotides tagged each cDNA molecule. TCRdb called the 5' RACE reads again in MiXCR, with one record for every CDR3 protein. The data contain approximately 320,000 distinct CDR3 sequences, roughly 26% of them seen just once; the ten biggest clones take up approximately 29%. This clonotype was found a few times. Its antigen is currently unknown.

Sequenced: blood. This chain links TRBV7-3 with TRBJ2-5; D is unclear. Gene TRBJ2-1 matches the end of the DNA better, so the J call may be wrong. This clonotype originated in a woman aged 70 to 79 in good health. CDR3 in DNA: TGTGCCAGCAGCTCACCGCCCAGGTCCGAGCAGTTCTTC. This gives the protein CASSSPPRSEQFF.